This TCR beta chain is drawn from a study of identical twins. A single record per CDR3 protein comes from TCRdb applying MiXCR to the 5' RACE reads. The data hold around 500,000 distinct CDR3 sequences, with around 14% observed a single time. Germline V gives CDR1 SGHVS, CDR2 FQNEAQ. The CDR3 loop spans 14 amino acids. Trimming shortened V by 4 bases and J by 0 bases, and 10 bases separated the two germline ends. These same records also appear under a second study, on yellow fever vaccine responses in identical twins.

Sequencing input: CD4+ T cells sorted from blood. This chain links TRBV7-8 with TRBJ2-7; weak D call: TRBD1 (6 bases). The sequence derives from a woman younger than 35 in good health. CDR3 sequence: CASSSTGNSYEQYF. The CDR3 coding sequence is TGTGCCAGCAGCTCTACAGGGAACTCCTACGAGCAGTACTTC.